Each of the 2 T cell receptor beta chains below was sequenced from the same sample in a study of identical twins (TCRdb year 2016). The receptor library was made with 5' RACE. The sequencer listed for this sample is Illumina HiSeq 2000. TCRdb ran its own pipeline on the public reads, namely fastp trimming at Q25 and MiXCR clone calling, and kept in-frame beta chains. Rows merge per CDR3 protein into single entries with the most common DNA and genes. A total of about 900,000 distinct CDR3 sequences appear in this sample, 9% to 15% of them only once. Around 1.5% of the sample rests with the top ten. The same specimen was also included in a second study, on yellow fever vaccine responses in identical twins.

Material for sequencing was PBMCs. The receptors shown here come from a woman under 30 in good health.

This clonotype has only a few counts. This chain links TRBV6-1 with TRBJ1-1, with D possibly matching TRBD1 (6 bases). Trimming cost V 4 bases and J 5 bases, with 17 bases left between them. The CDR3 length is 15 residues. Germline loops: CDR1 MNHNS, CDR2 SASEGT. The CDR3 sequence is CASSVRGARETEAFF. As DNA, the CDR3 is TGTGCCAGCAGTGTTCGGGGGGCGCGGGAAACTGAAGCTTTCTTT.

The chain has TRBV5-5 and TRBJ2-5, with 14 bases that match TRBD2. The germline V gene encodes CDR1 SGHKS and CDR2 YYEKEE (reference sequence). Trimming took 3 bases from V and 4 from J; bases not matched to a gene: 8. This CDR3 is 17 amino acids long. This CDR3 is CASSSRLAGGRGETQYF. In DNA, the CDR3 is TGTGCCAGCAGCTCGAGACTAGCGGGGGGGCGGGGAGAGACCCAGTACTTC.